The 5 T cell receptor beta chains presented below share a single source sample, sequenced in a study of cytomegalovirus exposure and HLA in healthy donors. With 60 Vbeta and 13 Jbeta primers, the PCR was carried out. The assay was immunoSEQ multiplex PCR, and TCRdb's table has in-frame clones only and misses some. The sample lists under 200,000 clones, roughly 80% occurring once. Sequencing input: PBMCs. These receptors were collected from a man aged 45-60 years in good health and CMV-seropositive.

The chain carries TRBV5-6 and TRBJ2-1; D perhaps matches TRBD1 (6 bases). The germline V gene has CDR1 SGHDT and CDR2 YYEEEE. Trimming shortened V by 0 bases and J by 0 bases, and 7 bases separated the two germline ends. This CDR3 has 15 residues. CDR3: CASSLEQGSYNEQFF. Written as DNA, the CDR3 is TGTGCCAGCAGCTTGGAACAGGGCTCCTACAATGAGCAGTTCTTC.

V gene TRBV5-1 combines with J gene TRBJ2-1; TRBD2 aligns across 12 bases. CDR1 and CDR2 (germline): SGHRS, YFSETQ. The J segment lost 5 bases and the V segment lost 4 bases, leaving 7 bases of the junction unmatched. This CDR3 has 16 amino acids. The CDR3 loop reads CASSPLTSGSDNEQFF. The CDR3 region has the DNA TGCGCCAGCAGCCCCTTGACTAGCGGGAGTGACAATGAGCAGTTCTTC.

This chain uses TRBV27 with TRBJ2-5; D possibly corresponds to TRBD1 (5 bases). Germline loops: CDR1 MNHEY, CDR2 SMNVEV (reference sequence). The CDR3 sequence is 14 residues long. The V and J ends lost 4 bases and 2 bases respectively, with 11 bases between them. CDR3 in DNA: TGTGCCAGCAGTTATCAGGGTCTGCAAGAGACCCAGTACTTC. Encoded protein: CASSYQGLQETQYF.

The chain links TRBV9 to TRBJ1-5, with 7 bases lining up with TRBD1. Germline lookup yields CDR1 SGDLS and CDR2 YYNGEE. With V trimmed by 0 bases and J by 4 bases, 4 bases remained unmatched. There are 15 residues in the CDR3. The CDR3 coding sequence is TGTGCCAGCAGCGTAGGGGGACAGCCAAATCAGCCCCAGCATTTT. This translates into CASSVGGQPNQPQHF.

The chain couples TRBV15 to TRBJ2-7, with 8 bases lining up with TRBD1. Trimming removed 0 bases from V and 3 bases from J; junction bases left unmatched: 1. There are 14 residues in the CDR3. Germline assignment: CDR1 LNHNV and CDR2 YYDKDF (reference sequence). CDR3 nucleotides: TGTGCCACCAGCAGAGACACAGGGGGCTACGAGCAGTACTTC. It yields the protein CATSRDTGGYEQYF. The full variable domain, rest sourced from reference TRBV15 and TRBJ2-7, is DAMVIQNPRYQVTQFGKPVTLSCSQTLNHNVMYWYQQKSSQAPKLLFHYYDKDFNNEADTPDNFQSRRPNTSFCFLDIRSPGLGDTAMYLCATSRDTGGYEQYFGPGTRLTVT.